These 19 T cell receptor beta chains were sequenced from one sample in a study of T cell responses to AZD1222 COVID-19 vaccine (dated by TCRdb to the early 2020s). The time point tag for this specimen amounts to: baseline before first vaccination. The library was prepared using the immunoSEQ multiplex PCR assay. This is the immuneACCESS table as TCRdb keeps it, with only in-frame sequences that have V and J called. A part of the clones is gone; compared with another copy, unresolved V genes explain less than half, and the rest is unexplained. The sample contains over 140,000 clones, just under 95% of them found a single time. The ten top clones hold about 4.8% of the sample. The sequencing here drew on peripheral blood, taken on day 0 of AZD1222 vaccination. These receptor sequences come from an adult in good health.

This chain connects TRBV6-5 to TRBJ2-3, with 10 bases aligning to TRBD2. Germline V gene data show CDR1 as MNHEY and CDR2 as SVGAGI. The CDR3 is made up of 15 amino acids. With V trimmed by 1 base and J by 6 bases, 4 bases remained unmatched. CDR3 nucleotides: TGTGCCAGCAGTTACTTTAGCGGGGGGCGGGATACGCAGTATTTT. Translated: CASSYFSGGRDTQYF.

Here the CDR3 reads CASSERWEFIPGANVLTF. CDR3 nucleotide sequence: TGTGCCAGCAGTGAAAGGTGGGAGTTCATCCCCGGGGCCAACGTCCTGACTTTC. The rearrangement links TRBV2 to TRBJ2-6; perhaps TRBD2 as D (5 bases). V shed 2 bases and J shed 4 bases, with 18 bases lying between them. The CDR3 is 18 residues long. Per germline, CDR1 SNHLY and CDR2 FYNNEI.

V is TRBV25-1 and J is TRBJ1-5; D unresolved. Per germline, CDR1 MGHDK and CDR2 SYGVNS. Trimming left V 4 bases short and J 5 bases short, with 9 bases between. The CDR3 totals 13 residues. The CDR3 DNA is TGTGCCAGCAGTGGTCGCATTTATCAGCCCCAGCATTTT. This codes for CASSGRIYQPQHF.

The chain recombines TRBV11-1 with TRBJ2-7; TRBD2 is a possible D gene (5 bases). The CDR3 runs 14 residues. V shed 0 bases and J shed 1 base, with 7 bases lying between them. Germline CDR1 SGHAT, CDR2 FQDESV (reference sequence). CDR3 nucleotide sequence: TGTGCCAGCAGCTTAGCCACTAGTTCCTACGAGCAGTACTTC. Its translation is CASSLATSSYEQYF.

This sequence joins TRBV6-5 and TRBJ1-1; TRBD1 agrees at 9 bases. CDR3 size: 15 residues. CDR1 and CDR2 from the germline V gene are MNHEY and SVGAGI. J was trimmed by 1 base and V by 6 bases; bases with no gene match: 6. The CDR3 DNA reads as TGTGCCAGCAGCTCCCGGGACAGGGCGAACACTGAAGCTTTCTTT. The encoded protein is CASSSRDRANTEAFF.

The chain recombines TRBV6-6 with TRBJ2-4; tentatively, D is TRBD1 (6 bases). The CDR3 totals 17 residues. Between the trimmed V and J ends, which lost 5 bases and 7 bases, there was a span of 24 bases. From germline, CDR1 is MNHNY and CDR2 SVGAGI (reference sequence). The CDR3 protein is CASSHTQGTANWNIQYF. The CDR3 bases are TGTGCCAGCAGTCATACTCAGGGGACGGCAAACTGGAACATTCAGTACTTC.

This chain links TRBV5-5 with TRBJ2-7; 11 bases are a match to TRBD2. CDR3 length: 16 amino acids. CDR1 is SGHKS, CDR2 YYEKEE, per germline (reference sequence). Germline trimming cut 1 base from V and 6 bases from J; bases unmatched to any gene: 9. The CDR3 reads CASSLILAGAHGEQYF. DNA of the CDR3: TGTGCCAGCAGCTTGATACTAGCGGGGGCCCACGGCGAGCAGTACTTC.

The CDR3 DNA follows: TGTGCCAGCAGCTTGCTCCAAGAGACCCAGTACTTC. It specifies CASSLLQETQYF. The chain recombines TRBV7-2 with TRBJ2-5; D ambiguous. Trimming removed 3 bases from V and 1 base from J, with 3 bases in between. Germline V gives CDR1 SGHTA, CDR2 FQGNSA. The CDR3 extends over 12 amino acids.

This sequence joins TRBV11-3 and TRBJ2-1; either TRBD1 or TRBD2 may fit D (5 bases each). The V end lost 4 bases, the J end lost 9 bases, and 19 bases lay between the germline ends. The CDR3 runs to 15 residues. Germline V lookup: CDR1 SGHNT, CDR2 YENEEA. CDR3 in DNA: TGTGCCAGCAGCTCAGGGTCGGGCCAGAGGGGTGAGCAGTTCTTC. Translating gives CASSSGSGQRGEQFF. The full variable domain, with the rest looked up from reference TRBV11-3 and TRBJ2-1, is EAGVVQSPRYKIIEKKQPVAFWCNPISGHNTLYWYLQNLGQGPELLIRYENEEAVDDSQLPKDRFSAERLKGVDSTLKIQPAELGDSAVYLCASSSGSGQRGEQFFGPGTRLTVL.

This chain joins TRBV7-8 and TRBJ2-7; D may be TRBD2 (5 bases). This CDR3 comprises 15 residues. Germline V gives CDR1 SGHVS, CDR2 FQNEAQ. Trimming took 6 bases from V and 2 from J, leaving 17 bases between them. DNA for the CDR3: TGTGCCAGCAGTCCTAACGTGGGAGTAACCTACGAGCAGTACTTC. Protein sequence: CASSPNVGVTYEQYF.

J is TRBJ2-1 and V is TRBV7-9; D remains ambiguous. V lost 2 bases and J 7 bases, leaving 9 bases between the germline ends. This CDR3 has 13 amino acids. Germline lookup yields CDR1 SEHNR and CDR2 FQNEAQ (reference sequence). CDR3 amino acids: CASSLSTGNEQFF. CDR3 in DNA: TGTGCCAGCAGCTTATCGACTGGTAATGAGCAGTTCTTC.

The rearrangement uses TRBV28 and TRBJ1-5, with D perhaps TRBD1 (6 bases). This CDR3 is built from 17 residues. V was clipped by 4 bases and J by 4 bases, with 20 bases between them. The germline V gene has CDR1 MDHEN and CDR2 SYDVKM. The CDR3: CASSYRQASNVNQPQHF. Written as DNA, the CDR3 is TGTGCCAGCAGTTATAGACAGGCTTCGAACGTAAATCAGCCCCAGCATTTT.

The V call is TRBV4-1, the J call TRBJ2-1, with 11 bases aligning to TRBD1. The CDR3 spans 15 residues. Germline V CDR1 and CDR2: MGHRA, YSYEKL. Trimming at V came to 8 bases and at J to 7 bases, leaving 10 bases not matched to a gene. DNA of the CDR3: TGCGCCAGCTGTGGGGGGACAGGGGGGAGGAATGAGCAGTTCTTC. Translating gives CASCGGTGGRNEQFF.

The chain recombines TRBV7-9 with TRBJ2-1, with D possibly TRBD2 on 6 matching bases. The CDR3 loop spans 16 amino acids. Germline assignment: CDR1 SEHNR and CDR2 FQNEAQ (reference sequence). Trimming removed 2 bases at V and 5 bases at J, with 16 bases between. The CDR3 DNA follows: TGTGCCAGCAGCTTAAGGTACGGGAGCCCCAACAATGAGCAGTTCTTC. As protein: CASSLRYGSPNNEQFF.

The chain uses TRBV28 and TRBJ2-3; 9 nucleotides align to TRBD2. Germline CDR1 is MDHEN and CDR2 is SYDVKM. This CDR3 spans 15 amino acids. V lost 7 bases to trimming and J lost 4 bases; unmatched junction nucleotides: 9. CDR3 DNA: TGTGCCAGCAACTACCTGAAGCGGGAGGCAGATACGCAGTATTTT. It translates to CASNYLKREADTQYF.

The rearrangement links TRBV28 to TRBJ1-4, with no clear D. Germline lookup yields CDR1 MDHEN and CDR2 SYDVKM. Trimming pared 2 bases from V and 5 bases from J, leaving 3 bases between. The CDR3 runs 12 residues. This chain's CDR3 is CASSLVNEKLFF. The CDR3 DNA is TGTGCCAGCAGTTTAGTGAATGAAAAACTGTTTTTT.

This clone appeared a single time. The chain links TRBV5-1 to TRBJ2-1, with 8 bases lining up with TRBD1. CDR3 length: 14 residues. The V segment lost 4 bases and the J segment 6 bases; nucleotides outside the gene matches: 6. The germline CDR1 and CDR2 sequences are SGHRS and YFSETQ. Here the CDR3 reads CASSPPTGANEQFF. Written as DNA, the CDR3 is TGCGCCAGCAGCCCACCGACAGGGGCCAATGAGCAGTTCTTC. Full variable domain (missing parts from reference TRBV5-1 and TRBJ2-1): KAGVTQTPRYLIKTRGQQVTLSCSPISGHRSVSWYQQTPGQGLQFLFEYFSETQRNKGNFPGRFSGRQFSNSRSEMNVSTLELGDSALYLCASSPPTGANEQFFGPGTRLTVL.

The CDR3 nucleotides read TGCAGTGCCGGAGGAGATCAGCCCCAGCATTTT. It encodes CSAGGDQPQHF. This sequence joins TRBV20-1 and TRBJ1-5; D is undetermined. Trimming took off 6 bases at V and 5 bases at J, with 8 bases between the two ends. The CDR3 is 11 amino acids. Per the germline V gene, CDR1 is DFQATT and CDR2 is SNEGSKA (reference sequence).

The chain has TRBV7-8 and TRBJ2-6; TRBD1 or TRBD2 may be the D gene (5 bases each). Trimming pared 6 bases from V and 2 bases from J, leaving 11 bases between. This CDR3 region has 15 residues. The germline CDR1 and CDR2 sequences are SGHVS and FQNEAQ. CDR3 DNA: TGTGCCAGCAGGAGGGGTTTCCCTGGGGCCAACGTCCTGACTTTC. It yields the protein CASRRGFPGANVLTF.